The 26 T cell receptor beta chains below come from one sample, sequenced in a study of CD8+CD57+ T cells in acquired aplastic anemia. According to the study, genomic DNA was the template for TCR beta VDJ and CDR3 profiling. TCRdb reprocessed the reads via MiXCR and lists one record per CDR3 protein. The table records about 170,000 distinct CDR3 sequences, 60% to 70% of them present only once. Sequences were obtained from sorted CD4+, CD8+, or CD8+CD57+ T cells (not recorded which) from PBMCs. The receptors were gathered from a human donor in good health.

The rearrangement uses TRBV28 and TRBJ2-1, with D possibly matching TRBD2 (5 bases). The CDR3 runs to 12 residues. The germline V gene encodes CDR1 MDHEN and CDR2 SYDVKM. V shed 7 bases and J shed 8 bases, with 12 bases lying between them. The CDR3 DNA reads TGTGCCAGCAAGGATTTGAGGGATGAGCAGTTCTTC. This codes for CASKDLRDEQFF.

The chain carries TRBV24-1 and TRBJ2-5, with a weak D call TRBD1 (5 bases). V lost 6 bases and J 0 bases, leaving 10 bases between the germline ends. CDR1 is KGHDR and CDR2 is SFDVKD in the germline V gene. CDR3 size: 14 residues. DNA of the CDR3: TGTGCCACCAGTTTGGCAGGGAACCAAGAGACCCAGTACTTC. Its translation is CATSLAGNQETQYF.

Only a few counts were recorded for this clonotype. CDR3 residues: CSARNGNTGELFF. The CDR3 bases are TGCAGTGCTAGAAACGGGAACACCGGGGAGCTGTTTTTT. This chain joins TRBV20-1 and TRBJ2-2; D gene uncertain. Germline V gene lookup returns CDR1 DFQATT and CDR2 SNEGSKA (reference sequence). V shed 2 bases and J shed 1 base, with 5 bases lying between them. The CDR3 is 13 residues long.

This chain joins TRBV7-3 and TRBJ1-2; D is ambiguous. The CDR3 loop spans 13 amino acids. Germline assignment: CDR1 SGHTA and CDR2 FQGTGA. The ends were cut back, 1 base at V and 4 bases at J, with 7 bases in the middle. CDR3 protein: CASSLMRSYGYTF. CDR3 coding DNA: TGTGCCAGCAGCTTAATGCGAAGCTATGGCTACACCTTC.

The genes are TRBV20-1 and TRBJ2-1; 7 positions agree with TRBD2. The J segment lost 9 bases and the V segment lost 1 base, leaving 0 bases of the junction unmatched. Germline assignment: CDR1 DFQATT and CDR2 SNEGSKA (reference sequence). CDR3 length: 11 amino acids. CDR3 bases: TGCAGTGCTAGAGGGGGGGGTGAGCAGTTCTTC. This codes for CSARGGGEQFF.

This clonotype was seen repeatedly, ten times or more. This chain links TRBV20-1 with TRBJ1-5; D not certain. This CDR3 region has 15 residues. V was clipped by 3 bases and J by 1 base, with 13 bases between them. Germline V CDR1 and CDR2: DFQATT, SNEGSKA (reference sequence). The CDR3 nucleotides are TGCAGTGCTAGCTGGGTTGGGCAGAGCAATCAGCCCCAGCATTTT. As protein: CSASWVGQSNQPQHF.

Remarks on this clonotype: One junction end disagrees with the germline gene, perhaps due to a read error. This rearrangement joins TRBV2 to TRBJ1-6; no clear D. The CDR3 is 13 amino acids. Germline V lookup: CDR1 SNHLY, CDR2 FYNNEI. The CDR3 bases are TGTGCCAGCAGTGCTGGAAGGGATTCGCCCCTCCACTTT. The encoded protein is CASSAGRDSPLHF.

This sequence joins TRBV20-1 and TRBJ1-6; possible D gene TRBD1, 6 bases. The CDR3 consists of 15 residues. V lost 2 bases and J lost 5, with 13 bases in between. The germline V gene has CDR1 DFQATT and CDR2 SNEGSKA (reference sequence). CDR3 loop: CSARSLDRDNSPLHF. CDR3 nucleotides: TGCAGTGCTAGATCCTTGGACAGAGATAATTCACCCCTCCACTTT.

The V and J genes are TRBV9 and TRBJ1-2, with D hard to call. V was shortened by 0 bases and J by 6 bases, with 6 bases between the two germline ends. The length of the CDR3 is 12 residues. Germline V gene data show CDR1 as SGDLS and CDR2 as YYNGEE. CDR3 sequence: CASSVDANGYTF. The CDR3, as DNA: TGTGCCAGCAGCGTAGATGCCAATGGCTACACCTTC.

This clonotype has a count of ten or more. V gene TRBV15 combines with J gene TRBJ2-5; D is perhaps TRBD1 (6 bases). The CDR3 covers 14 residues. Trimming cost V 1 base and J 2 bases, with 8 bases left between them. The V gene's germline CDR1 is LNHNV and CDR2 YYDKDF (reference sequence). For the CDR3, the DNA is TGTGCCACCAGCAGAGGACAGGAGCAAGAGACCCAGTACTTC. Amino acids: CATSRGQEQETQYF.

This clonotype was picked up a small number of times. The chain recombines TRBV20-1 with TRBJ1-1; TRBD1 is a possible D gene (5 bases). The CDR3 runs to 14 residues. Germline V gene lookup returns CDR1 DFQATT and CDR2 SNEGSKA (reference sequence). Trimming took 1 base from V and 5 from J, leaving 14 bases between them. CDR3 loop: CSARGGGGGTEAFF. DNA of the CDR3: TGCAGTGCTAGAGGGGGGGGAGGCGGAACTGAAGCTTTCTTT.

This clonotype was recorded a few times. V usage is TRBV6-5 and J usage is TRBJ2-7; D is perhaps TRBD1 (6 bases). V was cut by 6 bases and J by 6 bases, with 15 bases left in between. Germline CDR1 and CDR2: MNHEY and SVGAGI. The CDR3 has 13 amino acids. Written as DNA, the CDR3 is TGTGCCAGCAGCAACAGGGATCTAGGCGAGCAGTACTTC. Encoded protein: CASSNRDLGEQYF.

This clonotype was counted between two and nine times. Given a much more abundant clone one base away, this may be a read error. V and J are TRBV19 and TRBJ1-1, with D possibly TRBD1 on 5 matching bases. CDR3 length: 14 amino acids. V lost 3 bases and J lost 4, with 12 bases in between. The germline CDR1 and CDR2 sequences are LNHDA and SQIVND (reference sequence). DNA of the CDR3: TGTGCCAGTAGTATGGATGGGGGAACCACTGAAGCTTTCTTT. Encoded protein: CASSMDGGTTEAFF.

The rearrangement links TRBV6-5 to TRBJ1-5; 7 bases agree with TRBD1. This CDR3 comprises 16 residues. Looked up from germline, CDR1 is MNHEY and CDR2 is SVGAGI. J lost 1 base, V lost 5 bases, and 8 bases had no gene match. The CDR3 nucleotides are TGTGCCAGCAGTCGATCAGGGGGAGGAAGCAATCAGCCCCAGCATTTT. Translating it yields CASSRSGGGSNQPQHF.

This clonotype was counted ten times or more. The chain is built from TRBV9 and TRBJ2-1; 8 bases fit TRBD1. The CDR3 sequence is 16 residues long. Germline CDR1 and CDR2: SGDLS and YYNGEE. After removal of 4 bases from V and 3 bases from J, the junction contained 9 bases not matched to a gene. CDR3 amino acids: CASSKTGADLYNEQFF. The CDR3 region has the DNA TGTGCCAGCAGCAAGACAGGGGCCGACCTCTACAATGAGCAGTTCTTC.

This clonotype was observed a handful of times. The V gene is TRBV7-8, the J gene TRBJ1-1; maybe TRBD1 (6 bases). V lost 5 bases to trimming and J lost 2 bases, with 15 bases between them. Looked up from germline, CDR1 is SGHVS and CDR2 is FQNEAQ. There are 15 residues in the CDR3. The CDR3 DNA follows: TGTGCCAGCAGCCCTATACAGGGTGCCAACACTGAAGCTTTCTTT. It translates to CASSPIQGANTEAFF.

The J gene is TRBJ2-2, the V gene TRBV29-1; D may match TRBD1 or TRBD2 (5 bases each). Trimming removed 3 bases at V and 6 bases at J, with 5 bases between. The CDR3 totals 11 residues. Per the germline V gene, CDR1 is SQVTM and CDR2 is ANQGSEA. Here the CDR3 DNA reads TGCAGCGTTGAGGGGGCCGGGGAGCTGTTTTTT. This translates into CSVEGAGELFF.

This clonotype came up a few times. The chain links TRBV6-5 to TRBJ2-7, with TRBD1 matching over 7 bases. The CDR3 totals 14 residues. Germline CDR1 MNHEY, CDR2 SVGAGI. The ends lost 10 bases at V and 0 bases at J; junction bases unmatched: 9. CDR3 residues: CAIRPGQVSYEQYF. CDR3 bases: TGTGCCATCAGGCCTGGACAGGTCTCCTACGAGCAGTACTTC.

The chain uses TRBV20-1 and TRBJ2-1, with a possible D match to TRBD2 (5 bases). The germline V gene has CDR1 DFQATT and CDR2 SNEGSKA (reference sequence). The CDR3 is 17 amino acids. V was cut by 0 bases and J by 0 bases, with 15 bases left in between. The CDR3 loop is CSARDGLGVSSYNEQFF. The CDR3 nucleotides are TGCAGTGCTAGAGATGGACTCGGTGTTAGCTCCTACAATGAGCAGTTCTTC.

The rearrangement uses TRBV5-1 and TRBJ2-7, with D perhaps being TRBD1 or TRBD2 (6 bases each). The CDR3 contains 12 residues. Trimming cost V 5 bases and J 6 bases, with 12 bases left between them. Germline V gene data show CDR1 as SGHRS and CDR2 as YFSETQ. The CDR3 is CASRVGGVEQYF. For the CDR3, the DNA is TGCGCCAGCAGAGTGGGGGGCGTCGAGCAGTACTTC. The full variable domain, rest sourced from reference TRBV5-1 and TRBJ2-7, is KAGVTQTPRYLIKTRGQQVTLSCSPISGHRSVSWYQQTPGQGLQFLFEYFSETQRNKGNFPGRFSGRQFSNSRSEMNVSTLELGDSALYLCASRVGGVEQYFGPGTRLTVT.

This clonotype was observed at least ten times. J is TRBJ2-1 and V is TRBV7-9, with D unclear. V was clipped by 6 bases and J by 3 bases, with 6 bases between them. CDR1 is SEHNR, CDR2 FQNEAQ, per germline (reference sequence). This CDR3 spans 12 amino acids. CDR3 sequence reads: CASRTDYNEQFF. The CDR3 coding sequence is TGTGCCAGCAGGACGGACTACAATGAGCAGTTCTTC.

With respect to this clonotype: Relative to the germline gene, one junction end is altered; a read error may explain this. The rearrangement uses TRBV6-5 and TRBJ1-2; D perhaps matches TRBD1 (6 bases). There are 15 residues in the CDR3. Germline V lookup: CDR1 MNHEY, CDR2 SVGAGI. The CDR3 nucleotides read TGTGCCAGCAGTTACTTAAAAGGGGGGATGCATGGCCACACCTTC. It codes for CASSYLKGGMHGHTF.

V usage is TRBV20-1 and J usage is TRBJ1-3; D remains ambiguous. V lost 4 bases to trimming and J lost 7 bases, with 14 bases between them. Per the germline V gene, CDR1 is DFQATT and CDR2 is SNEGSKA (reference sequence). This CDR3 has 13 amino acids. The CDR3 is CSATWDSRNTIYF. The CDR3 nucleotides are TGCAGTGCTACATGGGATTCACGGAACACCATATATTTT.

This chain connects TRBV5-4 to TRBJ2-5; 10 bases map to TRBD2. Germline CDR1 reads SGHNT; CDR2 reads YYREEE (reference sequence). The junction had 6 bases not matched to a gene; V was cut back by 3 bases and J by 1 base. The CDR3 consists of 16 residues. The CDR3 DNA reads TGTGCCAGCAGCTCTTCGGGACTAGCGAGCCAAGAGACCCAGTACTTC. This gives the protein CASSSSGLASQETQYF.

The genes are TRBV7-9 and TRBJ2-3, with D unclear. Germline V gene data show CDR1 as SEHNR and CDR2 as FQNEAQ (reference sequence). The V end was cut by 3 bases, the J end by 2 bases, with 6 bases between. The CDR3 has 13 amino acids. This CDR3 reads CASSFGNTDTQYF. The DNA of the CDR3 is TGTGCCAGCAGCTTCGGCAACACAGATACGCAGTATTTT.

The chain has TRBV20-1 and TRBJ1-1; tentatively, D is TRBD1 (5 bases). The V gene's germline CDR1 is DFQATT and CDR2 SNEGSKA (reference sequence). CDR3 length equals 13 residues. Trimming shortened V by 0 bases and J by 6 bases, and 11 bases separated the two germline ends. The CDR3 spells CSARDVGGAEAFF. The CDR3 DNA follows: TGCAGTGCTAGAGACGTTGGGGGGGCTGAAGCTTTCTTT.